What follows are 30 T cell receptor beta chains derived from one specimen sequenced in a study of T cells expressing NK-cell markers. TCRdb processed the 5' RACE reads again and assigns one entry to each CDR3 protein, with no DNA. Recorded here are about 170,000 distinct CDR3 sequences; the top ten clones represent 20% to 25%. The specimen was blood T cells: a sorted CD56 or NKG2C T cell subset, CD4+ or CD8+ T cells, or bulk PBMC T cells (not recorded which). The receptor source for this set is a man aged 18-70 years in good health.

CDR3 residues: CASSITSGTGLSEQYF. The J gene is TRBJ2-7, the V gene TRBV9; absent DNA, TCRdb's TRBD1 call cannot be checked. CDR3 length equals 16 residues. Germline CDR1 is SGDLS and CDR2 is YYNGEE.

The chain is built from TRBV12-3 or TRBV12-4 and TRBJ1-2. The CDR3 has 13 residues. The CDR3 loop is CASSFQETYGYTF.

The CDR3 protein is CSAPFMRPGVYGYTF. This chain uses TRBV20-1 with TRBJ1-2; as DNA is missing, the TRBD1 call by TCRdb cannot be tested. The germline V gene has CDR1 DFQATT and CDR2 SNEGSKA (reference sequence). The CDR3 is made up of 15 amino acids.

The V call is TRBV4-2, the J call TRBJ1-1; no DNA is available, so the TRBD1 call from TCRdb remains unchecked. CDR1 is LGHNA, CDR2 YNFKEQ, per germline. The CDR3 is 15 residues long. The CDR3 sequence: CASSQTKTGYTEAFF.

CDR3: CASSWEGETQAEAFF. J is TRBJ1-1 and V is TRBV7-6. This CDR3 comprises 15 residues. CDR1 SGHVS and CDR2 FNYEAQ come from the germline V gene.

This chain uses TRBV9 with TRBJ1-2; as DNA is missing, the TRBD1 call by TCRdb cannot be tested. Germline V gene data show CDR1 as SGDLS and CDR2 as YYNGEE. The length of the CDR3 is 14 residues. CDR3 region: CASSVTGGNYGYTF.

J is TRBJ2-7 and V is TRBV11-2; TCRdb outputs TRBD1, but without DNA this stays unchecked. The germline CDR1 and CDR2 sequences are SGHAT and FQNNGV. The CDR3 covers 16 residues. The CDR3 reads CASSPKRGTFFYEQYF.

This chain uses TRBV6-5 with TRBJ2-7; the TCRdb D gene call, TRBD2, has no DNA to confirm it. This CDR3 is 16 amino acids long. Germline CDR1 and CDR2: MNHEY and SVGAGI. This CDR3 reads CASSYRQGLADYEQYF.

V usage is TRBV6-1 and J usage is TRBJ1-2; TCRdb gives TRBD1 as the D gene, but with no DNA this cannot be confirmed. CDR1 is MNHNS and CDR2 is SASEGT in the germline V gene. The CDR3 contains 16 residues. CDR3 sequence reads: CASILPIGGANYGYTF.

The chain uses TRBV28 and TRBJ2-2. In germline, CDR1 is MDHEN, CDR2 SYDVKM. The CDR3 covers 12 residues. This CDR3 reads CASISKVGELFF.

The rearrangement links TRBV7-8 to TRBJ2-7; with no DNA, the TCRdb D assignment of TRBD1 cannot be verified. Per germline, CDR1 SGHVS and CDR2 FQNEAQ. The CDR3 is made up of 15 amino acids. The CDR3 protein is CASSLGGDGSYEQYF. The variable domain in full, with the rest retrieved from reference TRBV7-8 and TRBJ2-7, is GAGVSQSPRYKVAKRGQDVALRCDPISGHVSLFWYQQALGQGPEFLTYFQNEAQLDKSGLPSDRFFAERPEGSVSTLKIQRTQQEDSAVYLCASSLGGDGSYEQYFGPGTRLTVT.

The V and J genes are TRBV3-1 and TRBJ2-3. The CDR3 is 15 residues long. Germline V CDR1 and CDR2: LGHDT, YNNKEL (reference sequence). CDR3 residues: CASSQERSYTDTQYF.

This chain links TRBV7-3 with TRBJ2-2; the TCRdb call, TRBD1, lacks DNA for checking. CDR3 length: 16 residues. Germline-derived CDR1 and CDR2 are SGHTA and FQGTGA. The CDR3 region is CASSSGGQQNTGELFF.

The V gene is TRBV7-9, the J gene TRBJ2-5. The CDR3 runs 12 residues. Germline CDR1 and CDR2: SEHNR and FQNEAQ (reference sequence). CDR3 sequence reads: CASSMYEETQYF.

This chain uses TRBV9 with TRBJ1-1; TCRdb returns TRBD1, unconfirmable since there is no DNA. The CDR3 has 15 residues. Per germline, CDR1 SGDLS and CDR2 YYNGEE. The CDR3 loop is CASSGQTGVNTEAFF.

The V and J genes are TRBV7-9 and TRBJ1-1. Germline V lookup: CDR1 SEHNR, CDR2 FQNEAQ (reference sequence). The CDR3 sequence is 13 residues long. CDR3 region: CASRPDKNTEAFF.

The V and J genes are TRBV25-1 and TRBJ1-1. Germline CDR1 reads MGHDK; CDR2 reads SYGVNS. The CDR3 spans 12 residues. Here the CDR3 reads CASSESFGEAFF. The whole variable domain, filled in from reference TRBV25-1 and TRBJ1-1, reads EADIYQTPRYLVIGTGKKITLECSQTMGHDKMYWYQQDPGMELHLIHYSYGVNSTEKGDLSSESTVSRIRTEHFPLTLESARPSHTSQYLCASSESFGEAFFGQGTRLTVV.

The chain links TRBV19 to TRBJ1-2. CDR3 length: 13 residues. CDR1 and CDR2 (germline): LNHDA, SQIVND (reference sequence). CDR3 in amino acids: CASSIAGLGGYTF.

The chain couples TRBV28 to TRBJ1-6; the D call from TCRdb, TRBD1, cannot be confirmed without DNA. Per the germline V gene, CDR1 is MDHEN and CDR2 is SYDVKM. This CDR3 spans 13 amino acids. CDR3: CASSRTANSPLHF. Filled out from reference TRBV28 and TRBJ1-6, the complete variable domain reads DVKVTQSSRYLVKRTGEKVFLECVQDMDHENMFWYRQDPGLGLRLIYFSYDVKMKEKGDIPEGYSVSREKKERFSLILESASTNQTSMYLCASSRTANSPLHFGNGTRLTVT.

J is TRBJ2-7 and V is TRBV7-9. Germline values: CDR1 SEHNR, CDR2 FQNEAQ (reference sequence). The CDR3 is made up of 13 amino acids. The CDR3 reads CASSLDTARLKYF.

The gene calls are TRBV24-1 and TRBJ2-1; TCRdb gives TRBD2 as the D gene, but with no DNA this cannot be confirmed. This CDR3 is built from 16 residues. Germline V gene lookup returns CDR1 KGHDR and CDR2 SFDVKD. This chain's CDR3 is CATSDLGARENNEQFF.

This chain links TRBV2 with TRBJ2-2. Germline V gives CDR1 SNHLY, CDR2 FYNNEI. The CDR3 length is 13 residues. The CDR3 here is CASRDSLLGELFF.

The gene calls are TRBV7-9 and TRBJ2-5. This CDR3 has 13 residues. The germline gives CDR1 SEHNR, CDR2 FQNEAQ (reference sequence). The CDR3 sequence: CASSLQNSETQYF. The variable domain in full, with the rest retrieved from reference TRBV7-9 and TRBJ2-5, is DTGVSQNPRHKITKRGQNVTFRCDPISEHNRLYWYRQTLGQGPEFLTYFQNEAQLEKSRLLSDRFSAERPKGSFSTLEIQRTEQGDSAMYLCASSLQNSETQYFGPGTRLLVL.

The V gene is TRBV2, the J gene TRBJ2-1; lacking DNA, the TRBD1 call made by TCRdb goes unchecked. Germline CDR1 and CDR2: SNHLY and FYNNEI. The CDR3 consists of 15 residues. The CDR3 sequence is CASSVSGAGGDEQFF.

The chain has TRBV29-1 and TRBJ2-7; checking the TCRdb D call of TRBD2 is not possible without DNA. The germline V gene has CDR1 SQVTM and CDR2 ANQGSEA. The CDR3 has 16 residues. The CDR3: CSVENPPGFGSYEQYF.

The rearrangement links TRBV4-1 to TRBJ1-1; TCRdb selects TRBD1, and the lack of DNA leaves this call unchecked. CDR1 MGHRA and CDR2 YSYEKL come from the germline V gene. There are 17 residues in the CDR3. The CDR3: CASSQVTGHYSNTEAFF.

The chain links TRBV3-1 to TRBJ2-7. The CDR3 extends over 17 amino acids. Germline values: CDR1 LGHDT, CDR2 YNNKEL (reference sequence). The CDR3 loop is CASSQDPWAERPYEQYF.

The V gene is TRBV14, the J gene TRBJ2-7; there is no DNA to check the TCRdb D call of TRBD1. Germline V CDR1 and CDR2: SGHDN, FVKESK. The CDR3 has 15 residues. The CDR3 reads CASSLTGLFPYEQYF.

The V and J genes are TRBV20-1 and TRBJ2-1; TCRdb calls TRBD1, which cannot be checked without DNA. Germline CDR1 DFQATT, CDR2 SNEGSKA (reference sequence). The CDR3 spans 13 residues. The CDR3 sequence is CSATGQGTNEQFF.

The chain joins TRBV11-2 to TRBJ2-7; there is no DNA to check the TCRdb D call of TRBD2. Germline V gives CDR1 SGHAT, CDR2 FQNNGV. This CDR3 has 16 residues. CDR3 sequence reads: CASSFGWSSGSYEQYF.